This passage covers 5 T cell receptor beta chains from one sample sequenced in a study of T cell responses to AZD1222 COVID-19 vaccine. TCRdb's copy holds only in-frame clones and misses some; the assay was immunoSEQ multiplex PCR. The table includes around 170,000 clones, 80% to 95% detected once. The input for sequencing was peripheral blood, taken 28 days after the second AZD1222 dose. These receptors were collected from an adult who received the AZD1222 COVID-19 vaccine.

The rearrangement links TRBV4-3 to TRBJ1-3; D is unresolved. This CDR3 spans 16 amino acids. V was shortened by 1 base and J by 4 bases, with 14 bases between the two germline ends. CDR1 LGHNA and CDR2 YSLEER come from the germline V gene. The CDR3 here is CASSQAPPSAGNTIYF. CDR3 nucleotide sequence: TGCGCCAGCAGCCAAGCGCCCCCCTCGGCGGGAAACACCATATATTTT.

The rearrangement uses TRBV6-5 and TRBJ2-7; D possibly corresponds to TRBD1 (6 bases). Germline V CDR1 and CDR2: MNHEY, SVGAGI. V lost 4 bases, J lost 3 bases, and 13 bases lay in between. This CDR3 is built from 14 residues. The CDR3 is CASSSATGGYEQYF. The CDR3 DNA follows: TGTGCCAGCAGTTCCGCGACAGGAGGCTACGAGCAGTACTTC.

In nucleotides, the CDR3 is TGCAGCGTTGAAGATCTTCCAGGGGGGCATGGCTACACCTTC. It specifies CSVEDLPGGHGYTF. The chain uses TRBV29-1 and TRBJ1-2; 7 bases align to TRBD1. V was pared by 0 bases and J by 6 bases, with 7 bases of the junction left unmatched. This CDR3 is 14 amino acids long. Germline loops: CDR1 SQVTM, CDR2 ANQGSEA.

This clone has only one observation. V is TRBV19 and J is TRBJ1-1; D is unclear. The CDR3 loop spans 16 amino acids. Between the trimmed V and J ends, which lost 3 bases and 0 bases, there was a span of 14 bases. In germline, CDR1 is LNHDA, CDR2 SQIVND (reference sequence). The CDR3 spells CASSMSQATMNTEAFF. The CDR3 DNA is TGTGCCAGTAGTATGAGTCAGGCAACCATGAACACTGAAGCTTTCTTT.

The rearrangement links TRBV12-5 to TRBJ1-2, with TRBD1 as a possible D gene (5 bases). CDR1 and CDR2 from the germline V gene are LGHNT and FRNRAP. The V end lost 3 bases, the J end lost 5 bases, and 16 bases lay between the germline ends. CDR3 length: 15 amino acids. CDR3 region: CASGLGPDSIYGYTF. The CDR3 DNA is TGTGCTAGTGGTTTAGGTCCAGACAGTATTTATGGCTACACCTTC.